These 4 T cell receptor beta chains originate from one sample sequenced in a study of tumor and adjacent non-tumor tissue in lung cancer. RNA was extracted from bulk tissue without any cell sorting. Three rounds of nested PCR, following a modified ARM-PCR protocol, produced the TCRbeta library. One entry per CDR3 protein, called by TCRdb with MiXCR from the multiplex PCR reads. The sample contains roughly 120,000 distinct CDR3 sequences, 60% to 80% of which appear only once. What was sequenced was lung tumor tissue. The receptors originated from an older woman with non-small cell lung cancer.

Worth noting for this clonotype: Without the conserved terminal phenylalanine or tryptophan, this CDR3 likely stems from a read error. The chain is built from TRBV6-5 and TRBJ1-1; TRBD1 matches at 7 bases. Germline V lookup: CDR1 MNHEY, CDR2 SVGAGI. CDR3 length: 11 amino acids. This CDR3 reads CASLTGTEAFS. CDR3 DNA sequence: TGTGCTAGCCTGACAGGGACTGAAGCTTTCTCT.

As for this clonotype: This clone may be a read error of a much larger clone one base away. The chain links TRBV28 to TRBJ2-7; TRBD1 is a possible D gene (6 bases). Looked up from germline, CDR1 is MDHEN and CDR2 is SYDVKM. Trimming took off 4 bases at V and 9 bases at J, with 19 bases between the two ends. The CDR3 length is 14 residues. The CDR3 here is CASSSGHSACGQYF. Written as DNA, the CDR3 is TGTGCCAGCAGTTCGGGACACTCGGCGTGTGGGCAGTACTTC. The full variable domain, rest sourced from reference TRBV28 and TRBJ2-7, is DVKVTQSSRYLVKRTGEKVFLECVQDMDHENMFWYRQDPGLGLRLIYFSYDVKMKEKGDIPEGYSVSREKKERFSLILESASTNQTSMYLCASSSGHSACGQYFGPGTRLTVT.

Remarks on this clonotype: This could be a read error, since a much larger clone is one nucleotide away. The chain has TRBV20-1 and TRBJ1-2; D gene unclear. In germline, CDR1 is DFQATT, CDR2 SNEGSKA (reference sequence). This CDR3 comprises 13 residues. V was clipped by 3 bases and J by 0 bases, with 8 bases between them. The CDR3 region is CSASDTSNYGYTF. CDR3 bases: TGCAGTGCTAGTGACACATCTAACTATGGCTACACCTTC.

This clonotype was observed at least ten times. This chain uses TRBV29-1 with TRBJ2-7, with TRBD1 matching over 11 bases. Trimming cost V 6 bases and J 7 bases; bases outside gene matches: 14. CDR3 length: 15 residues. Germline V lookup: CDR1 SQVTM, CDR2 ANQGSEA. The CDR3 DNA follows: TGCAGCGTAGAAATCAACGGACAGGGGGCAGGGGAGCAGTACTTC. Protein: CSVEINGQGAGEQYF.